This TCR beta chain stems from a study of identical twins (TCRdb year 2016). Concerning the study at large: To test whether fetal clonotypes persist, this study deep-sequenced TCR alpha and beta repertoires from monozygotic twins, from unrelated adults of various ages, and from cord blood. Replicate twin experiments were performed at different times using different library preparation protocols to rule out contamination.

Library method: 5' RACE. The sequencer listed for this sample is Illumina HiSeq 2000. A universal primer binding site was added through template switching, and the final cDNA carried a unique molecular identifier so that TCR cDNA molecules could be counted accurately. First-strand cDNA for TCR alpha and beta chains was synthesized from specific primers in the conserved constant-segment region. To control for contamination, every cDNA library carried two barcodes: a SMART-Mk sample barcode plus Illumina barcodes. TruSeq adapter sequences, together with Illumina sample barcodes, were added in two successive PCR steps. Sequencing of the TCR alpha and beta cDNA libraries was done on the Illumina HiSeq platform using custom primers. From the authors' description of their analysis: MiGEC was used to process raw reads and extract unique molecular identifiers, and MiXCR was used to find CDR3 positions. Recombination models were inferred per individual with the repgenHMM and IGoR tools using an EM algorithm. The analysis of shared clonotypes was done with the tcR package in R, with sharing normalized by the product of cloneset sizes. Out-of-frame nonproductive sequences were analyzed to study raw recombination free of thymic and clonal selection effects. TCRdb passed the public sequencing reads through fastp at Q25 and MiXCR, retaining productive beta sequences. Merged by CDR3 protein, the rows form single entries marked with the most common genes and DNA. These V and J calls originate from TCRdb's pipeline instead of the authors' own analysis. Present in this sample are 640,000 or so distinct CDR3 sequences, over 5% of which were seen just once. Around 2% of the sample is held by the ten biggest clonotypes.

Based on the germline V gene, the CDR1 and CDR2 sequences are KGHSH and LQKENI. The CDR3 runs 16 amino acids, cysteine and phenylalanine included. Only CDR3 DNA remains: 48 bases, in frame from the first base. At the junction V is shortened by 2 bases and J by 2 bases; bases outside the gene matches: 8. All donors were healthy Caucasians. Three unrelated non-twin adults were also sequenced: a male aged 18 to 30, a male aged 50 to 59 and a female aged 50 to 59. Using Miltenyi CD45RO+ enrichment and human naive T-cell isolation kits, memory (CD45RO+) and naive T cells were isolated from PBMC. Points on this clonotype: There is no known antigen for this receptor. No much larger clone is present one base from it, and per-base qualities are unavailable.

What the work shows at the level of the full study, not this receptor alone: The excess sharing between twins in beta out-of-frame sequences was weaker because fewer shared sequences reduced the signal-to-noise ratio. Zero-insertion analyses could be partly confounded by invariant T cells such as MAIT and iNKT, though diverse VJ usage argued against such confounding for most clonotypes. Fewer insertions were carried by abundant cord blood beta clonotypes; a weaker similar trend was observed in young adult naive repertoires, while no such trend was observed in memory repertoires. Conclusions relied on cross-sectional statistical analysis, since the same donors could not be followed over many years. Compared with coincidental sharing between unrelated individuals, out-of-frame TCR alpha sequences shared between twins had an excess of sequences with low generation probability. Out-of-frame TCR alpha sharing in monozygotic twins was systematically underestimated by recombination models, whereas sharing between unrelated individuals was in agreement with the recombination models.

The receptor's source is a man aged 18 to 30 in good health. The V gene is TRBV18 and the J gene is TRBJ2-7, with 8 middle bases fitting TRBD1. Sequenced input: naive T cells sorted from blood. The cell subset or site label for this specimen denotes: cells isolated with a human naive T-cell isolation kit. The CDR3 has the sequence CASSPSFRGPAYEQYF. The sequenced DNA is TGTGCCAGCTCACCATCCTTCAGGGGGCCCGCCTACGAGCAGTACTTC. Extended through the reference TRBV18 and TRBJ2-7 proteins, this CDR3 yields the full variable domain: NAGVMQNPRHLVRRRGQEARLRCSPMKGHSHVYWYRQLPEEGLKFMVYLQKENIIDESGMPKERFSAEFPKEGPSILRIQQVVRGDSAAYFCASSPSFRGPAYEQYFGPGTRLTVT.